The 23 T cell receptor beta chains below were found in one sample sequenced in a study of CD8+ T cells in alopecia areata. Reverse transcription of extracted RNA yielded cDNA, which provided the sequencing template. Profiling relied on immunoSEQ multiplex PCR, and the TCRdb table lists in-frame clones only, not all of them. The sample shows around 110,000 clones, approximately 54% of them seen only once. Treatment defined: oral pan-JAK inhibitor, 5-10 mg twice daily. The specimen comprised CD8+ T cells sorted from blood, sampled at week 24, from a patient treated with tofacitinib. These receptors were taken from a human donor with alopecia areata.

The gene calls are TRBV5-6 and TRBJ2-7; tentative D call: TRBD1 (6 bases). The CDR3 has 13 residues. In germline, CDR1 is SGHDT, CDR2 YYEEEE. V was clipped by 7 bases and J by 6 bases, with 17 bases between them. CDR3 coding DNA: TGTGCCAGCGGTACAGGGTTTCTGCGCGAGCAGTACTTC. Protein: CASGTGFLREQYF.

This clone showed up just a few times. The genes are TRBV5-1 and TRBJ1-1, with D possibly being TRBD1 (5 bases). This CDR3 spans 15 amino acids. Trimming cost V 0 bases and J 1 base, with 10 bases left between them. Germline values: CDR1 SGHRS, CDR2 YFSETQ. Here the CDR3 reads CASSLDRSRNTEAFF. CDR3 DNA: TGCGCCAGCAGCTTGGACAGGTCGCGGAACACTGAAGCTTTCTTT. Drawing the rest from reference TRBV5-1 and TRBJ1-1, the complete variable domain is KAGVTQTPRYLIKTRGQQVTLSCSPISGHRSVSWYQQTPGQGLQFLFEYFSETQRNKGNFPGRFSGRQFSNSRSEMNVSTLELGDSALYLCASSLDRSRNTEAFFGQGTRLTVV.

V gene TRBV6-5 combines with J gene TRBJ2-5, with D possibly called TRBD1 or TRBD2 (5 bases each). The length of the CDR3 is 15 residues. CDR1 and CDR2 from the germline V gene are MNHEY and SVGAGI. Deletions cut 1 base from V and 5 bases from J, with 14 bases between. The CDR3 sequence: CASSYWQGDSETQYF. Here the CDR3 DNA reads TGTGCCAGCAGTTACTGGCAGGGAGATAGCGAGACCCAGTACTTC.

V gene TRBV6-4 combines with J gene TRBJ2-1; D possibly corresponds to TRBD1 (6 bases). The germline V gene has CDR1 MRHNA and CDR2 SNTAGT. The CDR3 is 13 residues long. V was shortened by 2 bases and J by 5 bases, with 7 bases between the two germline ends. CDR3 residues: CASSDRDNNEQFF. The CDR3 bases are TGTGCCAGCAGTGACCGGGACAACAATGAGCAGTTCTTC.

J is TRBJ2-1 and V is TRBV11-1; 14 nucleotides agree with TRBD2. V dropped 5 bases and J dropped 8; count of bases not matched to a gene: 11. Per the germline V gene, CDR1 is SGHAT and CDR2 is FQDESV (reference sequence). The CDR3 sequence is 17 residues long. As DNA, the CDR3 is TGTGCCAGCAGCCCTCCGACTAGCGGGGGGGCTCGGGATGAGCAGTTCTTC. Translation: CASSPPTSGGARDEQFF.

The V and J genes are TRBV19 and TRBJ1-2, with TRBD1 matching over 8 bases. Germline CDR1 is LNHDA and CDR2 is SQIVND (reference sequence). This CDR3 region has 12 residues. Trimming cost V 7 bases and J 3 bases; bases outside gene matches: 1. The CDR3 here is CASTGGDYGYTF. The CDR3 coding sequence is TGTGCCAGTACAGGGGGCGACTATGGCTACACCTTC. Drawing the rest from reference TRBV19 and TRBJ1-2, the complete variable domain is DGGITQSPKYLFRKEGQNVTLSCEQNLNHDAMYWYRQDPGQGLRLIYYSQIVNDFQKGDIAEGYSVSREKKESFPLTVTSAQKNPTAFYLCASTGGDYGYTFGSGTRLTVV.

A few counts support this clone. This chain links TRBV29-1 with TRBJ2-2; D is perhaps TRBD1 or TRBD2 (5 bases each). CDR1 and CDR2 (germline): SQVTM, ANQGSEA. The length of the CDR3 is 13 residues. V shed 7 bases and J shed 5 bases, with 14 bases lying between them. Here the CDR3 reads CSADPGRTGELFF. CDR3 DNA sequence: TGCAGCGCCGACCCGGGACGTACCGGGGAGCTGTTTTTT.

This rearrangement joins TRBV9 to TRBJ2-4; D possibly corresponds to TRBD1 (5 bases). CDR1 is SGDLS and CDR2 is YYNGEE in the germline V gene. Between the trimmed V and J ends, which lost 3 bases and 8 bases, there was a span of 15 bases. This CDR3 is 14 amino acids long. CDR3 amino acids: CASSEGFQGYIQYF. As DNA, the CDR3 is TGTGCCAGCAGCGAGGGATTCCAGGGTTACATTCAGTACTTC.

The chain employs TRBV9 and TRBJ2-1; 7 positions agree with TRBD1. This CDR3 is built from 16 residues. V lost 3 bases and J lost 0; bases outside the gene matches: 6. In germline, CDR1 is SGDLS, CDR2 YYNGEE. The CDR3 sequence: CASSAGQVSSYNEQFF. The CDR3 coding sequence is TGTGCCAGCAGCGCCGGACAGGTGAGCTCCTACAATGAGCAGTTCTTC.

The V and J genes are TRBV4-3 and TRBJ1-2; D unclear. Germline CDR1 is LGHNA and CDR2 is YSLEER. V was trimmed by 8 bases and J by 5 bases, leaving 12 bases between them. There are 12 residues in the CDR3. CDR3 sequence reads: CASGSKDYGYTF. CDR3 coding DNA: TGCGCCAGCGGTTCGAAAGATTATGGCTACACCTTC.

The chain recombines TRBV19 with TRBJ1-1; 7 bases align to TRBD1. This CDR3 is 14 amino acids long. Unmatched junction bases numbered 5, after V lost 6 bases and J lost 1 base. Germline V gives CDR1 LNHDA, CDR2 SQIVND (reference sequence). The CDR3 nucleotides are TGTGCCAGTAGAGACAGGGAGGCGAACACTGAAGCTTTCTTT. It codes for CASRDREANTEAFF. The full variable domain, its missing parts supplied by reference TRBV19 and TRBJ1-1, is DGGITQSPKYLFRKEGQNVTLSCEQNLNHDAMYWYRQDPGQGLRLIYYSQIVNDFQKGDIAEGYSVSREKKESFPLTVTSAQKNPTAFYLCASRDREANTEAFFGQGTRLTVV.

The V and J genes are TRBV19 and TRBJ1-5; D is perhaps TRBD1 (5 bases). The V end lost 4 bases, the J end lost 2 bases, and 6 bases lay between the germline ends. In germline, CDR1 is LNHDA, CDR2 SQIVND (reference sequence). CDR3 length: 13 amino acids. DNA of the CDR3: TGTGCCAGTAGTAGGGACGGCAATCAGCCCCAGCATTTT. Protein: CASSRDGNQPQHF.

This clone was counted many times. The genes are TRBV7-8 and TRBJ1-2; 10 bases map to TRBD1. J was trimmed by 6 bases and V by 5 bases; bases with no gene match: 6. From germline, CDR1 is SGHVS and CDR2 FQNEAQ. CDR3 size: 14 residues. The CDR3 DNA reads TGTGCCAGCAGCAGGGACAGGGGAAAAGATGGCTACACCTTC. It yields the protein CASSRDRGKDGYTF.

This clone appeared once. The chain recombines TRBV5-6 with TRBJ2-1; possible D gene TRBD1, 6 bases. V lost 0 bases and J 7 bases, leaving 11 bases between the germline ends. From germline, CDR1 is SGHDT and CDR2 YYEEEE. CDR3 length: 14 amino acids. The CDR3 DNA is TGTGCCAGCAGCTTGGCGCAGGGGATAAATGAGCAGTTCTTC. This encodes CASSLAQGINEQFF. Using reference TRBV5-6 and TRBJ2-1 for the parts outside the CDR3, the full variable domain is DAGVTQSPTHLIKTRGQQVTLRCSPKSGHDTVSWYQQALGQGPQFIFQYYEEEERQRGNFPDRFSGHQFPNYSSELNVNALLLGDSALYLCASSLAQGINEQFFGPGTRLTVL.

The chain links TRBV4-1 to TRBJ2-4, with TRBD2 matching 8 bases. Germline V gene sequence: CDR1 MGHRA, CDR2 YSYEKL. CDR3 length equals 17 residues. J was trimmed by 1 base and V by 0 bases; bases with no gene match: 5. The CDR3 region has the DNA TGCGCCAGCAGCCAAGAAGGCGGGGGGAGGGCCAAAAACATTCAGTACTTC. Its translation is CASSQEGGGRAKNIQYF.

The V gene is TRBV12-5, the J gene TRBJ1-5; 12 bases align to TRBD1. Germline CDR1 and CDR2: LGHNT and FRNRAP. J was trimmed by 5 bases and V by 1 base; bases with no gene match: 6. CDR3 length equals 17 residues. CDR3 nucleotides: TGTGCTAGTGGTTTGGAGCCGGGACAGGGGGCTTATCAGCCCCAGCATTTT. Translation: CASGLEPGQGAYQPQHF.

The chain has TRBV29-1 and TRBJ2-1; 7 bases are shared with TRBD2. After removal of 5 bases from V and 0 bases from J, the junction contained 7 bases not matched to a gene. CDR3 length: 15 residues. Germline V CDR1 and CDR2: SQVTM, ANQGSEA. Here the CDR3 DNA reads TGCAGCGTTAACCAGCGGGGCAGCTCCTACAATGAGCAGTTCTTC. This encodes CSVNQRGSSYNEQFF.

The chain recombines TRBV5-4 with TRBJ2-3; no clear D. Between the trimmed V and J ends, which lost 2 bases and 0 bases, there was a span of 10 bases. This CDR3 spans 15 amino acids. The germline CDR1 and CDR2 sequences are SGHNT and YYREEE (reference sequence). CDR3 coding DNA: TGTGCCAGCAGCTTATTCACCAGCAGCACAGATACGCAGTATTTT. Amino acids: CASSLFTSSTDTQYF.

Only a few counts were recorded for this clone. The J gene is TRBJ2-7, the V gene TRBV5-6; D may correspond to TRBD1 or TRBD2 (5 bases each). The germline gives CDR1 SGHDT, CDR2 YYEEEE. The CDR3 contains 15 residues. With 3 bases removed from V and 6 bases from J, the gap between germline ends came to 19 bases. The CDR3 DNA is TGTGCCAGCAGCTCGGGACGTCGGGGAAGGGGCGAGCAGTACTTC. Amino acid sequence: CASSSGRRGRGEQYF.

This clone has just a few counts. This chain joins TRBV6-6 and TRBJ2-7; 7 nucleotides match TRBD2. V was clipped by 3 bases and J by 10 bases; unmatched bases: 6. The CDR3 sequence is 12 residues long. Germline CDR1 is MNHNY and CDR2 is SVGAGI (reference sequence). This CDR3 reads CASSYSGLDQYF. DNA for the CDR3: TGTGCCAGCAGTTATTCTGGACTAGATCAGTACTTC.

V and J are TRBV2 and TRBJ1-6; 7 bases line up with TRBD1. This CDR3 is 14 amino acids long. V was pared by 7 bases and J by 6 bases, with 6 bases of the junction left unmatched. Per the germline V gene, CDR1 is SNHLY and CDR2 is FYNNEI. CDR3 region: CASIYGTVNSPLHF. Here the CDR3 DNA reads TGTGCCAGCATCTACGGGACAGTTAATTCACCCCTCCACTTT.

This chain joins TRBV27 and TRBJ1-5, with D tentatively TRBD1 (5 bases). CDR3 length: 12 amino acids. Germline assignment: CDR1 MNHEY and CDR2 SMNVEV (reference sequence). The germline V and J ends were trimmed by 6 bases and 4 bases, with 7 bases remaining between them. The CDR3 reads CASRRGNQPQHF. The CDR3 nucleotides are TGTGCCAGCAGAAGGGGTAATCAGCCCCAGCATTTT.

The count of this clone is one. CDR3 region: CASSPGLRPSTDTQYF. In DNA form, the CDR3 reads TGTGCCAGCAGTCCGGGCCTTCGACCCAGCACAGATACGCAGTATTTT. The rearrangement joins TRBV27 to TRBJ2-3; D gene unclear. Germline loops: CDR1 MNHEY, CDR2 SMNVEV (reference sequence). The CDR3 is made up of 16 amino acids. V lost 5 bases and J 0 bases, leaving 15 bases between the germline ends.